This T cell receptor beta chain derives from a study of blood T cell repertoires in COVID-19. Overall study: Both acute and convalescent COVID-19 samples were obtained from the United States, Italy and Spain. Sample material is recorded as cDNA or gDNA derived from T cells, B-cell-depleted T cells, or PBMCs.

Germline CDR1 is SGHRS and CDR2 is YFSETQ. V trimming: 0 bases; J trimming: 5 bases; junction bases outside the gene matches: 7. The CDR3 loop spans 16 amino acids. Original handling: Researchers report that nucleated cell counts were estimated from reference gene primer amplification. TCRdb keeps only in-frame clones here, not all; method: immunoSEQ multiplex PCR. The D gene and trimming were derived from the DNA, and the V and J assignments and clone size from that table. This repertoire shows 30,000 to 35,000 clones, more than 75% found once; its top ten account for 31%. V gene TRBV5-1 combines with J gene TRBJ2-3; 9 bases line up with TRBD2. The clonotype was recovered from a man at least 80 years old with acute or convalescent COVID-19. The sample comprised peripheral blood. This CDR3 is CASSLAAGGPLDTQYF. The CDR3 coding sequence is TGCGCCAGCAGCTTGGCGGCGGGGGGGCCATTAGATACGCAGTATTTT.